One and the same sample provided the 26 T cell receptor beta chains below, sequenced in a study of T cell responses to AZD1222 COVID-19 vaccine. Produced via immunoSEQ multiplex PCR; TCRdb's table is partial and in-frame only. The sample lists about 120,000 clones; around nine tenths were seen once. The source material was peripheral blood, sampled on day 0 of AZD1222 vaccination. The source is an adult in good health.

This clone occurred a few times. The CDR3 loop is CASSWTRAYEQYF. CDR3 sequence (DNA): TGTGCCAGCAGTTGGACTAGGGCCTACGAGCAGTACTTC. The rearrangement uses TRBV2 and TRBJ2-7; TRBD2 aligns across 7 bases. The V and J ends lost 5 bases and 2 bases, in that order; junction bases with no gene match: 3. This CDR3 has 13 amino acids. In germline, CDR1 is SNHLY, CDR2 FYNNEI.

The V and J genes are TRBV24-1 and TRBJ1-5, with 8 bases fitting TRBD1. Germline V gene lookup returns CDR1 KGHDR and CDR2 SFDVKD. This CDR3 has 15 residues. Unmatched junction bases numbered 6, after V lost 4 bases and J lost 5 bases. For the CDR3, the DNA is TGTGCCACCAGTGAGTCAGGGGGCGTGGATCAGCCCCAGCATTTT. It is translated as CATSESGGVDQPQHF.

The chain employs TRBV5-4 and TRBJ2-7; 7 positions agree with TRBD1. Germline lookup yields CDR1 SGHNT and CDR2 YYREEE (reference sequence). The J segment lost 7 bases and the V segment lost 2 bases, leaving 3 bases of the junction unmatched. The CDR3 totals 12 residues. CDR3 sequence reads: CASSLQGREQYF. The CDR3, as DNA: TGTGCCAGCAGCTTACAGGGGAGAGAGCAGTACTTC.

The gene calls are TRBV7-8 and TRBJ2-7, with D perhaps given as TRBD1 or TRBD2 (5 bases each). Between the trimmed V and J ends, which lost 3 bases and 8 bases, there was a span of 20 bases. This CDR3 has 15 residues. Germline assignment: CDR1 SGHVS and CDR2 FQNEAQ. Here the CDR3 DNA reads TGTGCCAGCAGCTTCTCTCGGGACCCTTCGAATAAGCAGTACTTC. This translates into CASSFSRDPSNKQYF.

The chain couples TRBV1 to TRBJ1-2; the D call TRBD1 from the table was never checked on the DNA. TRBV1 is designated a pseudogene. The CDR3 extends over 14 amino acids. The DNA for the CDR3 is TGCACCAGCAGCCAAAGACAGCCCAACTATGGCTACACCTTC. This sequence encodes CTSSQRQPNYGYTF.

V usage is TRBV11-2 and J usage is TRBJ1-1, with D unclear. Germline-derived CDR1 and CDR2 are SGHAT and FQNNGV. V was shortened by 0 bases and J by 1 base, with 18 bases between the two germline ends. The CDR3 length is 18 residues. CDR3 region: CASSLESGRRMRNTEAFF. The CDR3 nucleotides are TGTGCCAGCAGCTTAGAATCGGGGAGGAGGATGAGGAACACTGAAGCTTTCTTT.

The rearrangement uses TRBV7-9 and TRBJ2-3; D possibly matches TRBD1 or TRBD2 (5 bases each). This CDR3 has 15 residues. The germline V gene has CDR1 SEHNR and CDR2 FQNEAQ (reference sequence). V was clipped by 2 bases and J by 2 bases, with 11 bases between them. CDR3 loop: CASSLWGILTDTQYF. CDR3 nucleotide sequence: TGTGCCAGCAGCTTATGGGGGATCCTCACAGATACGCAGTATTTT.

The chain links TRBV12-5 to TRBJ2-7, with 7 positions matching TRBD1. CDR1 is LGHNT and CDR2 is FRNRAP in the germline V gene. This CDR3 spans 14 amino acids. The ends lost 3 bases at V and 4 bases at J; junction bases unmatched: 6. Here the CDR3 DNA reads TGTGCTAGTGGTTTTACGGCAGGGGGTTACGAGCAGTACTTC. This translates into CASGFTAGGYEQYF.

The chain couples TRBV6-6 to TRBJ1-2, with 8 nucleotides matching TRBD1. The germline V gene has CDR1 MNHNY and CDR2 SVGAGI (reference sequence). The CDR3 is 14 residues long. V shed 2 bases, J shed 4 bases, and the junction held 3 bases outside the gene matches. The CDR3 sequence: CASSYDGTGYGYTF. In nucleotides, the CDR3 is TGTGCCAGCAGTTACGATGGGACAGGCTATGGCTACACCTTC.

The chain links TRBV5-6 to TRBJ1-1, with 10 positions matching TRBD1. The trim removed 2 bases at V and 5 bases at J, leaving 6 bases unmatched. Germline V gene lookup returns CDR1 SGHDT and CDR2 YYEEEE. The CDR3 has 15 residues. In DNA form, the CDR3 reads TGTGCCAGCAGCTTCCGACAGGGGGCGATGACTGAAGCTTTCTTT. Protein: CASSFRQGAMTEAFF.

This chain joins TRBV10-3 and TRBJ1-1; TRBD1 is a possible D gene (5 bases). Trimming left V 6 bases short and J 4 bases short, with 9 bases between. Per the germline V gene, CDR1 is ENHRY and CDR2 is SYGVKD. The CDR3 totals 12 residues. The CDR3 reads CAIRSGGTEAFF. CDR3 in DNA: TGTGCCATCAGATCCGGGGGCACTGAAGCTTTCTTT.

The chain links TRBV5-6 to TRBJ2-5; D is unresolved. The CDR3 consists of 12 residues. Germline values: CDR1 SGHDT, CDR2 YYEEEE. V lost 4 bases and J 5 bases, leaving 9 bases between the germline ends. This CDR3 is CASSPPGETQYF. For the CDR3, the DNA is TGTGCCAGCAGCCCCCCTGGCGAGACCCAGTACTTC.

The chain has TRBV5-1 and TRBJ1-4; D is ambiguous. The CDR3 length is 15 residues. V was pared by 4 bases and J by 3 bases, with 13 bases between. Germline V gene sequence: CDR1 SGHRS, CDR2 YFSETQ. In nucleotides, the CDR3 is TGCGCCAGCAGCCCGTCTAACGGGGCTAATGAAAAACTGTTTTTT. Translating it yields CASSPSNGANEKLFF.

J is TRBJ1-5 and V is TRBV18; D is unresolved. The ends were cut back, 2 bases at V and 1 base at J, with 9 bases in the middle. Looked up from germline, CDR1 is KGHSH and CDR2 is LQKENI. The CDR3 totals 15 residues. The CDR3 sequence: CASSPGQASNQPQHF. The CDR3 nucleotides are TGTGCCAGCTCACCAGGCCAGGCAAGCAATCAGCCCCAGCATTTT.

The table lists this clone with a count of one. This sequence joins TRBV6-5 and TRBJ1-2, with D unclear. The germline CDR1 and CDR2 sequences are MNHEY and SVGAGI. This CDR3 region has 13 residues. Trimming took 4 bases from V and 6 from J, leaving 12 bases between them. CDR3 nucleotides: TGTGCCAGCAGTTTCGATAGGGCTCATGGCTACACCTTC. Amino acid sequence: CASSFDRAHGYTF.

The chain couples TRBV16 to TRBJ2-1; 7 nucleotides agree with TRBD1. From germline, CDR1 is KGHSY and CDR2 FQNENV. J gave up 7 bases and V 3 bases, and 3 bases lay outside the gene matches. The CDR3 sequence is 13 residues long. CDR3 sequence (DNA): TGTGCCAGCAGCCATGGACAGGTAAATGAGCAGTTCTTC. Translation: CASSHGQVNEQFF.

V and J are TRBV7-2 and TRBJ2-1; tentative D call: TRBD2 (7 bases). V was cut by 2 bases and J by 7 bases, with 24 bases left in between. CDR1 SGHTA and CDR2 FQGNSA come from the germline V gene. CDR3 length equals 18 residues. The DNA for the CDR3 is TGTGCCAGCAGCTTATTCCCTGGGGGGGCTAGCCCACCGAATGAGCAGTTCTTC. Protein sequence: CASSLFPGGASPPNEQFF.

This sequence joins TRBV7-9 and TRBJ1-2; 10 bases align to TRBD1. This CDR3 is 14 amino acids long. Germline loops: CDR1 SEHNR, CDR2 FQNEAQ (reference sequence). Trimming at V came to 4 bases and at J to 5 bases, leaving 4 bases not matched to a gene. CDR3 DNA sequence: TGTGCCAGCAGCTATGGGACAGGGGTATATGGCTACACCTTC. Protein: CASSYGTGVYGYTF.

The chain joins TRBV4-1 to TRBJ1-2, with D unclear. The germline CDR1 and CDR2 sequences are MGHRA and YSYEKL. Trimming cost V 1 base and J 8 bases, with 11 bases left between them. This CDR3 has 13 amino acids. The CDR3 DNA sequence: TGCGCCAGCAGCCAAGCAGGATTATGGGGCTACACCTTC. Its protein product is CASSQAGLWGYTF.

The genes are TRBV5-1 and TRBJ1-1; no firm D call. The germline V gene has CDR1 SGHRS and CDR2 YFSETQ. This CDR3 contains 15 residues. V lost 1 base to trimming and J lost 1 base, with 11 bases between them. The CDR3 sequence is CASSLKRYGNTEAFF. The CDR3 nucleotides are TGCGCCAGCAGCTTGAAGAGATACGGGAACACTGAAGCTTTCTTT.

V gene TRBV7-6 combines with J gene TRBJ1-5; D might be TRBD1 (5 bases). The germline CDR1 and CDR2 sequences are SGHVS and FNYEAQ. CDR3 size: 15 residues. V was pared by 1 base and J by 3 bases, with 10 bases between. The CDR3 spells CASSLEPGSNQPQHF. The CDR3 DNA follows: TGTGCCAGCAGCTTAGAACCAGGGTCCAATCAGCCCCAGCATTTT.

The chain recombines TRBV7-8 with TRBJ1-1; D unresolved. The CDR3 loop spans 14 amino acids. Germline CDR1 SGHVS, CDR2 FQNEAQ. Trimming cost V 3 bases and J 1 base, with 9 bases left between them. The CDR3 loop reads CASSLQQRNTEAFF. DNA of the CDR3: TGTGCCAGCAGCTTGCAACAGCGGAACACTGAAGCTTTCTTT.

The rearrangement joins TRBV7-6 to TRBJ2-7; no reliable D call. Germline assignment: CDR1 SGHVS and CDR2 FNYEAQ. The CDR3 extends over 13 amino acids. V lost 1 base, J lost 2 bases, and 6 bases lay in between. The CDR3 sequence is CASSLGGPYEQYF. CDR3 DNA sequence: TGTGCCAGCAGCTTAGGGGGTCCCTACGAGCAGTACTTC.

The rearrangement joins TRBV6-5 to TRBJ2-1; no firm D call. Germline CDR1 is MNHEY and CDR2 is SVGAGI. The length of the CDR3 is 11 residues. V lost 7 bases, J lost 5 bases, and 6 bases lay in between. CDR3 sequence (DNA): TGTGCCAGCAAGCAGAACAATGAGCAGTTCTTC. It codes for CASKQNNEQFF.

This chain links TRBV5-6 with TRBJ1-2; D is undetermined. CDR1 and CDR2 from the germline V gene are SGHDT and YYEEEE. V lost 2 bases and J lost 7, with 6 bases in between. This CDR3 region has 11 residues. For the CDR3, the DNA is TGTGCCAGCAGCTTAGGTGTTGGCTACACCTTC. It yields the protein CASSLGVGYTF. Supplemented by reference TRBV5-6 and TRBJ1-2, the full variable domain reads DAGVTQSPTHLIKTRGQQVTLRCSPKSGHDTVSWYQQALGQGPQFIFQYYEEEERQRGNFPDRFSGHQFPNYSSELNVNALLLGDSALYLCASSLGVGYTFGSGTRLTVV.

The gene calls are TRBV24-1 and TRBJ2-1; D assignment may be TRBD1 or TRBD2 (6 bases each). From germline, CDR1 is KGHDR and CDR2 SFDVKD. The CDR3 covers 15 residues. The ends were cut back, 5 bases at V and 5 bases at J, with 15 bases in the middle. The CDR3 region is CATSGRGGANNEQFF. CDR3 in DNA: TGTGCCACCAGTGGCAGGGGCGGGGCCAACAATGAGCAGTTCTTC.